The rows below give T cell receptor beta chains drawn from one sample of a study of cytotoxic CD8 clonotypes in ibrutinib-treated CLL. Repertoires were generated with immunoSEQ multiplex PCR, while TCRdb's copy carries only in-frame clones and drops some. The table lists around 300,000 clones, roughly 79% of them singletons, with 6.5% to 8.5% in the top ten. The input for sequencing was PBMCs, taken before ibrutinib treatment. The source of these receptors is a human donor with chronic lymphocytic leukemia. Each CDR3 is given with its conserved first and last residue. Fields, in order: CDR3 DNA, CDR3 protein, clone size, J gene, V gene, D gene. D genes are given only for firm matches. Size is stated for part of the rows, as once, few or many counts, or as a class when the clone is expanded.

cdr3_nt: TGTGCCAGCAGCCAAGTGGGAATTTCGAACTATGGCTACACCTTC
cdr3_aa: CASSQVGISNYGYTF
clone_size: .
j_call: TRBJ1-2
v_call: TRBV4-2
d_call: .

cdr3_nt: TGTGCCAGCAGTCTTACAGGGTTCGCCGATGAGCAGTTCTTC
cdr3_aa: CASSLTGFADEQFF
clone_size: .
j_call: TRBJ2-1
v_call: TRBV6-5
d_call: .

cdr3_nt: TGTGCCAGCAGCTTAGGTCTAGCGGGAACCAATGAGCAGTTCTTC
cdr3_aa: CASSLGLAGTNEQFF
clone_size: few
j_call: TRBJ2-1
v_call: TRBV7-7
d_call: TRBD2

cdr3_nt: TGCGCCAGCAGTGGTGACAGATTTGAGGAGACCCAGTACTTC
cdr3_aa: CASSGDRFEETQYF
clone_size: .
j_call: TRBJ2-5
v_call: TRBV10-2
d_call: .

cdr3_nt: TGTGCCAGCAGTTACTCGGGGGGTTACACAGATACGCAGTATTTT
cdr3_aa: CASSYSGGYTDTQYF
clone_size: .
j_call: TRBJ2-3
v_call: TRBV6-5
d_call: .

cdr3_nt: TGTGCCAGCAGCGTAAATGGACAGGGGGATGAAAAACTGTTTTTT
cdr3_aa: CASSVNGQGDEKLFF
clone_size: .
j_call: TRBJ1-4
v_call: TRBV9
d_call: TRBD1

cdr3_nt: TGTGCCAGCAGCTGGACTGGGGTGCAAACCTACAATGAGCAGTTCTTC
cdr3_aa: CASSWTGVQTYNEQFF
clone_size: .
j_call: TRBJ2-1
v_call: TRBV28
d_call: .

cdr3_nt: TGTGCCAGCAGTTTTCAGAACTACGAGCAGTACTTC
cdr3_aa: CASSFQNYEQYF
clone_size: few
j_call: TRBJ2-7
v_call: TRBV28
d_call: .

cdr3_nt: TGCGCCAGCAGCATGGGACAGGGCGGAGACGAGCAGTACTTC
cdr3_aa: CASSMGQGGDEQYF
clone_size: few
j_call: TRBJ2-7
v_call: TRBV5-1
d_call: TRBD1

cdr3_nt: TGTGCCAGTAGTATTCAAGGGTATAGCAATCAGCCCCAGCATTTT
cdr3_aa: CASSIQGYSNQPQHF
clone_size: .
j_call: TRBJ1-5
v_call: TRBV19
d_call: .

cdr3_nt: TGTGCCAGCAGCTTAGCCCGGGGGATCGGATATGGCTACACCTTC
cdr3_aa: CASSLARGIGYGYTF
clone_size: .
j_call: TRBJ1-2
v_call: TRBV11-2
d_call: .

cdr3_nt: TGTGCCAGTAGTATAGATTATGGGGCAGATACGCAGTATTTT
cdr3_aa: CASSIDYGADTQYF
clone_size: .
j_call: TRBJ2-3
v_call: TRBV19
d_call: .

cdr3_nt: TGTGCCATGGGGCAGGCCGGCTATGGCTACACCTTC
cdr3_aa: CAMGQAGYGYTF
clone_size: once
j_call: TRBJ1-2
v_call: TRBV10-3
d_call: .